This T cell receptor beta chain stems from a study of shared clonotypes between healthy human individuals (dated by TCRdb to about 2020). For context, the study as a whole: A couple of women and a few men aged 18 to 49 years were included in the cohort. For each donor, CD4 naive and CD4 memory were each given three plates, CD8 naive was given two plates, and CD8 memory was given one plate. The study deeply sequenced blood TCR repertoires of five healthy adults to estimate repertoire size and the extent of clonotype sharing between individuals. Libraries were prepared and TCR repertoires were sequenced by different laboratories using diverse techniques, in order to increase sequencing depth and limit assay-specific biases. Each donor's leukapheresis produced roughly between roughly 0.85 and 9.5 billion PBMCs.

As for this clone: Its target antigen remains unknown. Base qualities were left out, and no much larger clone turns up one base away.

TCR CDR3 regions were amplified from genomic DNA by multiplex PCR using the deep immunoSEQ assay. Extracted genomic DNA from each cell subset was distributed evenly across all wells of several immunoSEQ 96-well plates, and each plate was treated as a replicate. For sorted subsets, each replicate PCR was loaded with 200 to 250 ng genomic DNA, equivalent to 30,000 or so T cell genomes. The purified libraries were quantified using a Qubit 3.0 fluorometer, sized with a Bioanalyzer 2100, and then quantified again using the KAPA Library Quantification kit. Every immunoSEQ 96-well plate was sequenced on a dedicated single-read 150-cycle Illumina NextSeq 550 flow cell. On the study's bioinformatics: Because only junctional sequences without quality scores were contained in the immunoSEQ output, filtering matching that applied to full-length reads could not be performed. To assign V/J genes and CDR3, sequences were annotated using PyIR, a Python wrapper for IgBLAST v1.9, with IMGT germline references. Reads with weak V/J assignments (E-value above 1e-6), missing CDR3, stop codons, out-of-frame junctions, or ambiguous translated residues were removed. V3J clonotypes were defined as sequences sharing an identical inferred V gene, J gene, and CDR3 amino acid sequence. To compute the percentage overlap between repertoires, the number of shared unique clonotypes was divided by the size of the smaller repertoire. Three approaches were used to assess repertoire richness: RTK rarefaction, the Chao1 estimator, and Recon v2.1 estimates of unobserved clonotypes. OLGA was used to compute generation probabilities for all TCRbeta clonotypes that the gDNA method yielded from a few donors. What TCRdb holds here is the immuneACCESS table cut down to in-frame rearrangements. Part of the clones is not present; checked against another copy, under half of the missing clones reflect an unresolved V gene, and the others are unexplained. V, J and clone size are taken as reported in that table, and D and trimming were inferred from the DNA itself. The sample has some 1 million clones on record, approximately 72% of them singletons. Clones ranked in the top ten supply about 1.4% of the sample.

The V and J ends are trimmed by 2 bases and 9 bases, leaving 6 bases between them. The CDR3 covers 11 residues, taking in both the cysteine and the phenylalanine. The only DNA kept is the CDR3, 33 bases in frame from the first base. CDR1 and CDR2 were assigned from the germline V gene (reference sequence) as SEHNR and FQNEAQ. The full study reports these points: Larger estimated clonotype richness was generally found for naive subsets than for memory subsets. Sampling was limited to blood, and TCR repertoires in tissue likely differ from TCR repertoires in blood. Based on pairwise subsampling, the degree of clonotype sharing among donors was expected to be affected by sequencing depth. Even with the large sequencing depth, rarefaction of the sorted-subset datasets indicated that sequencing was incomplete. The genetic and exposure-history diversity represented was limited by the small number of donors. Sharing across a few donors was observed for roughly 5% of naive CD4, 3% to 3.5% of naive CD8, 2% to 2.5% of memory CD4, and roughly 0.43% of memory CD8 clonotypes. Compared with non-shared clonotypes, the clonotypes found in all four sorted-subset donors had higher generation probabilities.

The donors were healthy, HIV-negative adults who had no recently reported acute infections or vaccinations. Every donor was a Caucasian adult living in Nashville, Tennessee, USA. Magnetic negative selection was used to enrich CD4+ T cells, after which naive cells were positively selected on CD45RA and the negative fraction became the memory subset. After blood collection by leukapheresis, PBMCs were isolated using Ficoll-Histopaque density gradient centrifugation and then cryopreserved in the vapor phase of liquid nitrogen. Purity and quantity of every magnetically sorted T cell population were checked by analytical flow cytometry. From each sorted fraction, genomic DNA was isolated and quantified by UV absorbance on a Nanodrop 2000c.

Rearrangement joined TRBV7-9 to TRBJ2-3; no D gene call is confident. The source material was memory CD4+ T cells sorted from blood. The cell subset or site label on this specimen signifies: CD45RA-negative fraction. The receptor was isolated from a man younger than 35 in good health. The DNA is TGTGCCAGCAGCTTAAAGGTCACGCAGTATTTT. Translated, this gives CASSLKVTQYF.